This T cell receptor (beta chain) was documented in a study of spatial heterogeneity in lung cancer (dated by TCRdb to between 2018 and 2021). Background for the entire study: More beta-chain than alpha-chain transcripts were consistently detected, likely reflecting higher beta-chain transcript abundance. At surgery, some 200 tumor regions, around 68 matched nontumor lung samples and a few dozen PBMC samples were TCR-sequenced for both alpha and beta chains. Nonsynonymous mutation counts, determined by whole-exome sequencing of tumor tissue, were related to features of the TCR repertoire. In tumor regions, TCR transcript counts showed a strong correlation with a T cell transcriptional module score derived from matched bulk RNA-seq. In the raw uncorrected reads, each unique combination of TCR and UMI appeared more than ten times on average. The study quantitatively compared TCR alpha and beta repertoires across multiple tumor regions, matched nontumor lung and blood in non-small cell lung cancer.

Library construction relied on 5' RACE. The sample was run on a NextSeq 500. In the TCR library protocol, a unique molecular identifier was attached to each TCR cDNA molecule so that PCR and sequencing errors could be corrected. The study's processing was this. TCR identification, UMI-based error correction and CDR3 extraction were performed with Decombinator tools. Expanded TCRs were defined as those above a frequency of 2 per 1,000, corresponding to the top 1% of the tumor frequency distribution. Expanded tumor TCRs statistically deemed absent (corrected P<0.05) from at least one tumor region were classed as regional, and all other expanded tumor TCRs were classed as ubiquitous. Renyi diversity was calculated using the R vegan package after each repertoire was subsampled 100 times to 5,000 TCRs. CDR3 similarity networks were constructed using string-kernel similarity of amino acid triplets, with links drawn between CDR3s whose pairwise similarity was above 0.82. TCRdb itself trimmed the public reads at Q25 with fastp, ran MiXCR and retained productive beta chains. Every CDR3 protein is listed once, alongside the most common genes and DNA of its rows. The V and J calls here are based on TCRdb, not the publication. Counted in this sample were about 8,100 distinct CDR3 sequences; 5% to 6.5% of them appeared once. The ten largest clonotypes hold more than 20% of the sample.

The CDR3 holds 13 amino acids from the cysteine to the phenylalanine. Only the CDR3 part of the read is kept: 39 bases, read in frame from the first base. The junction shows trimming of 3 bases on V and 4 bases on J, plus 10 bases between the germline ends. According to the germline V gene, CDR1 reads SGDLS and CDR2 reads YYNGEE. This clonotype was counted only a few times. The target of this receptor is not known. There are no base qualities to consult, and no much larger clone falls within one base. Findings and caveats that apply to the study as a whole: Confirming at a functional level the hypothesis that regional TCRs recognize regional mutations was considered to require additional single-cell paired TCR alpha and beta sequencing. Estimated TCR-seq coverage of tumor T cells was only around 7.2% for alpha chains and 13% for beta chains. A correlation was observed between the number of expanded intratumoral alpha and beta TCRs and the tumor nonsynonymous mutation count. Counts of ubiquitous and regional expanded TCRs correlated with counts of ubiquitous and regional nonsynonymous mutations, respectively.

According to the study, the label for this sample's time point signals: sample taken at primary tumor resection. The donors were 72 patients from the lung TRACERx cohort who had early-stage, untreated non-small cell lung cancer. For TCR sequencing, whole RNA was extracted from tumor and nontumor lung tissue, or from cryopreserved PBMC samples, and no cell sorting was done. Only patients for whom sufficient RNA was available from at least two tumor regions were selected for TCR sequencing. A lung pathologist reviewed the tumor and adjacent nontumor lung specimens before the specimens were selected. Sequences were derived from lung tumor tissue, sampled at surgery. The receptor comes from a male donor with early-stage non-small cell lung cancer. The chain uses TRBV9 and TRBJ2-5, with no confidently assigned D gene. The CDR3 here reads CASSGKNLETQYF. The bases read TGTGCCAGCAGCGGGAAGAACTTAGAGACCCAGTACTTC.